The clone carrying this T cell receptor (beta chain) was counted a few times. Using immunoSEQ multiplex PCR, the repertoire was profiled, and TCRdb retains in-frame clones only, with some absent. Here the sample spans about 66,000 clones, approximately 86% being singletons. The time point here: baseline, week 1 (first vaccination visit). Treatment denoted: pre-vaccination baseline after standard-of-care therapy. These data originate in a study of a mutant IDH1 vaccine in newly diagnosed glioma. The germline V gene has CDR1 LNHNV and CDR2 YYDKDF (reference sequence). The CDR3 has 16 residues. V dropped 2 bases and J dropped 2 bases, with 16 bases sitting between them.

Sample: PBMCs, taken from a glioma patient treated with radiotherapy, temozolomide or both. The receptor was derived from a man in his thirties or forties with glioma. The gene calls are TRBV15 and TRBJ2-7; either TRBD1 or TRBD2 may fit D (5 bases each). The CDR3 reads CATSRLAGTKAYEQYF. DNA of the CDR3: TGTGCCACCAGCAGACTTGCCGGGACGAAGGCCTACGAGCAGTACTTC.